The source of this TCR beta chain is a study of graft-versus-host responses after intestinal transplantation. Looking at the study overall: Multivisceral, liver-intestinal, or isolated intestinal grafts went to recipients. Anti-thymocyte globulin was used for induction in all recipients, who then took tacrolimus and steroids for about 3 years.

Profiled with immunoSEQ multiplex PCR; TCRdb holds only in-frame clones, not every one. This sample has about 15,000 clones, with roughly 68% found just once. The study's findings and limits: Detection of GvH clones occurred in recipient marrow, and some had their first appearance in ileum or blood. After transplant, early declines in HvG clones were associated with peak levels of circulating GvH clones.

As for this clone: Its antigen is unidentified.

The CDR3 is made up of 15 amino acids. V was clipped by 5 bases and J by 6 bases; unmatched bases: 7. Germline values: CDR1 MDHEN, CDR2 SYDVKM. Once graft tissue had been processed, intraepithelial and lamina propria lymphocytes were released. V gene TRBV28 combines with J gene TRBJ2-7, with 13 bases that match TRBD2. This sequence originates from a human patient who received an intestinal transplant, so some T cells may come from the graft donor. The source material was ileum tissue, sampled around 770 days after intestinal transplantation. CDR3 region: CASSLRTSGGGEQYF. CDR3 nucleotides: TGTGCCAGCAGTCTCCGGACTAGCGGGGGCGGCGAGCAGTACTTC. Variable domain in full (rest from reference TRBV28 and TRBJ2-7): DVKVTQSSRYLVKRTGEKVFLECVQDMDHENMFWYRQDPGLGLRLIYFSYDVKMKEKGDIPEGYSVSREKKERFSLILESASTNQTSMYLCASSLRTSGGGEQYFGPGTRLTVT.